This TCR beta chain emerged from a study of T cell responses to AZD1222 COVID-19 vaccine. The study, taken as a whole, reports: Donors, mostly white British, included more females; clonal diversity was possibly underestimated.

With regard to this clone: Its antigen is not known.

The table came from immunoSEQ multiplex PCR; TCRdb's copy has only in-frame clones and leaves some out. Of tens of thousands of clones listed, about 80% are singletons. The specimen comprised peripheral blood, sampled 28 days after the second AZD1222 dose. This TCR was sampled from an adult who received the AZD1222 COVID-19 vaccine.

The DNA of the CDR3 is TGTGCCAGCAGCCCCACAGGGCAGGGGAACACTGAAGCTTTCTTT. This sequence encodes CASSPTGQGNTEAFF. The V call is TRBV9, the J call TRBJ1-1, with a possible D match to TRBD1 (6 bases). The germline V gene has CDR1 SGDLS and CDR2 YYNGEE. This CDR3 has 15 residues. The V end lost 4 bases, the J end lost 1 base, and 14 bases lay between the germline ends.